The 4 T cell receptor beta chains below come from one sample, sequenced in a study of blood T cell repertoires in COVID-19. Generated by immunoSEQ multiplex PCR, the TCRdb table keeps only in-frame clones and is missing some. The sample lists 390,000 or so clones, around 86% occurring once. What was sequenced was PBMCs or T cells enriched from blood (not recorded which). The receptor source for this set is a woman in her fifties or sixties who had recovered from COVID-19.

J is TRBJ2-1 and V is TRBV11-1, with a weak D call TRBD2 (7 bases). From germline, CDR1 is SGHAT and CDR2 FQDESV (reference sequence). The CDR3 contains 15 residues. V lost 5 bases and J lost 4, with 15 bases in between. CDR3 amino acids: CASSHWGGQYNEQFF. The CDR3 DNA is TGTGCCAGCAGCCATTGGGGGGGGCAATACAATGAGCAGTTCTTC. Full variable domain (rest looked up from reference TRBV11-1 and TRBJ2-1): EAEVAQSPRYKITEKSQAVAFWCDPISGHATLYWYRQILGQGPELLVQFQDESVVDDSQLPKDRFSAERLKGVDSTLKIQPAELGDSAMYLCASSHWGGQYNEQFFGPGTRLTVL.

This chain connects TRBV7-2 to TRBJ2-4, with D uncertain. CDR1 and CDR2 from the germline V gene are SGHTA and FQGNSA. Trimming shortened V by 1 base and J by 1 base, and 17 bases separated the two germline ends. The CDR3 consists of 18 residues. CDR3 coding DNA: TGTGCCAGCAGCTTAGTTCTCCCAGGTCGTGGGGCCAAAAACATTCAGTACTTC. Translating it yields CASSLVLPGRGAKNIQYF. Together with reference TRBV7-2 and TRBJ2-4, the CDR3 gives the full variable domain: GAGVSQSPSNKVTEKGKDVELRCDPISGHTALYWYRQSLGQGLEFLIYFQGNSAPDKSGLPSDRFSAERTGGSVSTLTIQRTQQEDSAVYLCASSLVLPGRGAKNIQYFGAGTRLSVL.

This sequence joins TRBV6-5 and TRBJ2-2, with TRBD2 as a possible D gene (6 bases). Germline CDR1 and CDR2: MNHEY and SVGAGI. V was trimmed by 0 bases and J by 8 bases, leaving 16 bases between them. This CDR3 has 16 amino acids. CDR3 bases: TGTGCCAGCAGTTACTCGGAGGGACTCAACGGAGGGGAGCTGTTTTTT. Encoded protein: CASSYSEGLNGGELFF.

This clone was detected only once. This chain's CDR3 is CSASRGGNSGANVLTF. Here the CDR3 DNA reads TGCAGTGCTAGTCGCGGGGGAAACTCTGGGGCCAACGTCCTGACTTTC. This rearrangement joins TRBV20-1 to TRBJ2-6; 7 bases agree with TRBD2. With 3 bases clipped from V and 0 bases from J, the junction kept 5 bases outside the gene matches. CDR3 length equals 16 residues. CDR1 and CDR2 (germline): DFQATT, SNEGSKA (reference sequence).